This record concerns one TCR beta chain sequence. The antigen remains undetermined. The PCR contained 60 Vbeta and 13 Jbeta primers. Method: immunoSEQ multiplex PCR; TCRdb's copy keeps in-frame clones and lacks some. This sample contains roughly 120,000 clones. Germline V gene data show CDR1 as SEHNR and CDR2 as FQNEAQ (reference sequence). The CDR3 length is 15 residues. The trim removed 3 bases at V and 1 base at J, leaving 5 bases unmatched. This entry comes from a study of cytomegalovirus exposure and HLA in healthy donors. Study outcomes and limitations: A list of more than 150 TCR beta chains associated with cytomegalovirus was given. Some public TCRs appeared in many individuals, while most sequences were rare.

The TCR sequence derives from a man aged 18 to 29 in good health and CMV-seronegative. The sequencing input was PBMCs. The rearrangement uses TRBV7-9 and TRBJ1-1; 7 nucleotides align to TRBD1. CDR3 protein: CASSFLDRRNTEAFF. CDR3 nucleotide sequence: TGTGCCAGCAGCTTCTTGGACAGGCGGAACACTGAAGCTTTCTTT.